These 14 T cell receptor beta chains were sequenced from one sample in a study of blood T cell repertoires in COVID-19. The data were produced by immunoSEQ multiplex PCR, yet TCRdb's version contains in-frame clones alone and is incomplete. The table shows about 84,000 clones, with approximately 83% occurring only once. The sample comprised peripheral blood. Source of these receptors: a woman aged 80 or older with acute or convalescent COVID-19.

The CDR3 DNA is TGTGCCAGCAGCCCTTGGACTCCGACCACCCACAATGAGCAGTTCTTC. Translated: CASSPWTPTTHNEQFF. This chain links TRBV7-9 with TRBJ2-1, with D perhaps matching TRBD2 (5 bases). This CDR3 is 16 amino acids long. Germline loops: CDR1 SEHNR, CDR2 FQNEAQ (reference sequence). With 5 bases removed from V and 5 bases from J, the gap between germline ends came to 19 bases.

V usage is TRBV2 and J usage is TRBJ2-2, with D unresolved. CDR1 and CDR2 (germline): SNHLY, FYNNEI. Between the trimmed V and J ends, which lost 8 bases and 0 bases, there was a span of 13 bases. CDR3 length: 15 amino acids. The CDR3: CASLPRPPNTGELFF. The CDR3 DNA sequence: TGTGCCAGCCTACCCAGGCCACCGAACACCGGGGAGCTGTTTTTT. Full variable domain (rest looked up from reference TRBV2 and TRBJ2-2): EPEVTQTPSHQVTQMGQEVILRCVPISNHLYFYWYRQILGQKVEFLVSFYNNEISEKSEIFDDQFSVERPDGSNFTLKIRSTKLEDSAMYFCASLPRPPNTGELFFGEGSRLTVL.

The genes are TRBV7-6 and TRBJ2-3, with no clear D. Germline V gene sequence: CDR1 SGHVS, CDR2 FNYEAQ. The CDR3 covers 15 residues. V lost 5 bases and J 4 bases, leaving 16 bases between the germline ends. The CDR3 loop is CASSLDRLLPDTQYF. The DNA of the CDR3 is TGTGCCAGCAGCCTCGACCGACTCCTCCCAGATACGCAGTATTTT.

This chain uses TRBV7-2 with TRBJ1-3; tentative D call: TRBD1 (5 bases). The length of the CDR3 is 16 residues. The V and J ends lost 5 bases and 0 bases respectively, with 14 bases between them. CDR1 is SGHTA and CDR2 is FQGNSA in the germline V gene. The CDR3 here is CASSPRAGGSGNTIYF. The CDR3 nucleotides are TGTGCCAGCAGCCCCCGCGCGGGGGGCTCTGGAAACACCATATATTTT.

The rearrangement joins TRBV28 to TRBJ1-5; 8 nucleotides line up with TRBD1. The CDR3 runs to 15 residues. In germline, CDR1 is MDHEN, CDR2 SYDVKM. V trimming: 4 bases; J trimming: 6 bases; junction bases outside the gene matches: 8. The CDR3 nucleotides read TGTGCCAGCAGTTCTCGACAGGGGCCGCTTCAGCCCCAGCATTTT. Amino acid sequence: CASSSRQGPLQPQHF.

V is TRBV14 and J is TRBJ1-5; the D gene is possibly TRBD1 (5 bases). The germline V and J ends were trimmed by 0 bases and 9 bases, with 9 bases remaining between them. CDR1 and CDR2 (germline): SGHDN, FVKESK. The CDR3 covers 13 residues. This chain's CDR3 is CASSQDRGRPQHF. The CDR3 bases are TGTGCCAGCAGCCAAGATCGGGGGAGGCCCCAGCATTTT.

The chain recombines TRBV28 with TRBJ2-7; 9 nucleotides match TRBD1. The CDR3 runs 14 residues. Unmatched junction bases numbered 2, after V lost 5 bases and J lost 0 bases. Per the germline V gene, CDR1 is MDHEN and CDR2 is SYDVKM. CDR3 bases: TGTGCCAGCAGTCGACAGGGGGGCTCCTACGAGCAGTACTTC. This codes for CASSRQGGSYEQYF.

Note on this clone: Mismatch with germline at one junction end may stem from a read error. The genes are TRBV5-1 and TRBJ1-1, with a possible D match to TRBD1 (6 bases). The germline V gene has CDR1 SGHRS and CDR2 YFSETQ. This CDR3 has 14 amino acids. CDR3 amino acids: CASSLTGMNTEAFF. DNA of the CDR3: TGCGCCAGCAGCTTGACAGGGATGAATACTGAAGCTTTCTTT.

The V and J genes are TRBV19 and TRBJ2-7; 7 bases are a match to TRBD1. The CDR3 sequence is 14 residues long. Germline CDR1 is LNHDA and CDR2 is SQIVND (reference sequence). Trimming removed 2 bases from V and 2 bases from J; junction bases left unmatched: 3. CDR3 sequence (DNA): TGTGCCAGTAGTATAAAGCAGGGGGCCTACGAGCAGTACTTC. It yields the protein CASSIKQGAYEQYF.

This chain uses TRBV7-2 with TRBJ2-3; TRBD2 aligns across 11 bases. With 5 bases clipped from V and 4 bases from J, the junction kept 8 bases outside the gene matches. The germline V gene has CDR1 SGHTA and CDR2 FQGNSA. The CDR3 runs to 16 residues. The CDR3 loop reads CASSPRLAGLPDTQYF. The CDR3, as DNA: TGTGCCAGCAGCCCCCGACTAGCGGGACTCCCAGATACGCAGTATTTT.

The genes are TRBV18 and TRBJ1-4, with D hard to call. The CDR3 has 14 amino acids. Germline CDR1 and CDR2: KGHSH and LQKENI. The germline V and J ends were trimmed by 9 bases and 2 bases, with 13 bases remaining between them. CDR3 protein: CASQIAGTNEKLFF. CDR3 bases: TGTGCCAGTCAGATAGCGGGGACTAATGAAAAACTGTTTTTT.

This clone was observed a handful of times. CDR3 loop: CASSPGLAGYNEQFF. The CDR3 coding sequence is TGTGCCAGCAGTCCTGGACTAGCGGGATACAATGAGCAGTTCTTC. This rearrangement joins TRBV3-1 (or the pseudogene TRBV3-2) to TRBJ2-1; 12 bases map to TRBD2. Germline V CDR1 and CDR2: LGHDT, YNNKEL (reference sequence). V lost 6 bases, J lost 4 bases, and 4 bases stayed unmatched. The CDR3 loop spans 15 amino acids.

The chain uses TRBV5-4 and TRBJ2-5; TRBD1 matches at 10 bases. Germline V gene lookup returns CDR1 SGHNT and CDR2 YYREEE (reference sequence). The CDR3 sequence is 17 residues long. The V segment lost 7 bases and the J segment 5 bases; nucleotides outside the gene matches: 17. CDR3 sequence reads: CASAVKAGTGVGETQYF. Written as DNA, the CDR3 is TGTGCCAGCGCTGTGAAGGCCGGGACAGGGGTCGGGGAGACCCAGTACTTC.

The chain couples TRBV27 to TRBJ2-3, with D unclear. This CDR3 is 13 amino acids long. The germline CDR1 and CDR2 sequences are MNHEY and SMNVEV (reference sequence). The V gene lost 8 bases and the J gene lost 14 bases, with 23 bases spanning the gap. For the CDR3, the DNA is TGTGCCAGCGCCTCCGGTCACAGATACAGTCGGTATTTT. It codes for CASASGHRYSRYF.